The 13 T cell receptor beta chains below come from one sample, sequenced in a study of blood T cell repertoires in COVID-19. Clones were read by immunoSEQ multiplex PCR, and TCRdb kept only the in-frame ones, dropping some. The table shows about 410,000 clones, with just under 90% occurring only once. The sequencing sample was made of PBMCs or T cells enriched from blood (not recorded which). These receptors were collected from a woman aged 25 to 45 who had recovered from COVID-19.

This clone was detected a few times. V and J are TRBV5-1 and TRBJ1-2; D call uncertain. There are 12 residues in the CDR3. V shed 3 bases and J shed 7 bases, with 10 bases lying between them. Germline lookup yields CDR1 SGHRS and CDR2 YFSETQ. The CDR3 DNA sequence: TGCGCCAGCAGCTACCCGACGGGTGGCTACACCTTC. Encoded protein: CASSYPTGGYTF.

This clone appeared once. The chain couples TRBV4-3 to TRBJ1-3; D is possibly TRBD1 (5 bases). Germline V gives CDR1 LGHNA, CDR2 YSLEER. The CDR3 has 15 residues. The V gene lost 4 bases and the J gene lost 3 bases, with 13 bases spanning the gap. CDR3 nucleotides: TGCGCCAGCAGCCTGGGGGGGGTTGGTGGAAACACCATATATTTT. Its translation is CASSLGGVGGNTIYF.

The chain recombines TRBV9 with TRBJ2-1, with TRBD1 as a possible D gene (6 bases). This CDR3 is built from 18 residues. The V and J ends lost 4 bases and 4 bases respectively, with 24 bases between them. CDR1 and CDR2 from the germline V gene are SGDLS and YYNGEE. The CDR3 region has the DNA TGTGCCAGCAGCCCTCACAGGGTTGCCCTTAGTAATTACAATGAGCAGTTCTTC. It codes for CASSPHRVALSNYNEQFF. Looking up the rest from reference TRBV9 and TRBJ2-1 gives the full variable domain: DSGVTQTPKHLITATGQRVTLRCSPRSGDLSVYWYQQSLDQGLQFLIQYYNGEERAKGNILERFSAQQFPDLHSELNLSSLELGDSALYFCASSPHRVALSNYNEQFFGPGTRLTVL.

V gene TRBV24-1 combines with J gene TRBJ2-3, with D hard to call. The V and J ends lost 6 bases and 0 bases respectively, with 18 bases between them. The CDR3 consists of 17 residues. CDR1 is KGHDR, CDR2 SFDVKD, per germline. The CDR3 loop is CATSLTGGPFSTDTQYF. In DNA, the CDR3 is TGTGCCACCAGTCTTACCGGCGGTCCCTTTAGCACAGATACGCAGTATTTT.

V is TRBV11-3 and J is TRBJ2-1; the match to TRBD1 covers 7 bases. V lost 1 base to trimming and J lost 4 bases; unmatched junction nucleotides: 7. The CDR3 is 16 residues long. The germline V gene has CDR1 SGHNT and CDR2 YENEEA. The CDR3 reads CASSLGTDRVYNEQFF. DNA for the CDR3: TGTGCCAGCAGCTTAGGCACTGACAGGGTTTACAATGAGCAGTTCTTC.

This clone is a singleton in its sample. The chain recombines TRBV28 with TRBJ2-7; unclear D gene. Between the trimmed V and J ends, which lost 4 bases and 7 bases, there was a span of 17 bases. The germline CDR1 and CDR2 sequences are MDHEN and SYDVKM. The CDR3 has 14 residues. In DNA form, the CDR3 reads TGTGCCAGCAGTTCTACTGGGCTGGTTGATGAGCAGTACTTC. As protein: CASSSTGLVDEQYF.

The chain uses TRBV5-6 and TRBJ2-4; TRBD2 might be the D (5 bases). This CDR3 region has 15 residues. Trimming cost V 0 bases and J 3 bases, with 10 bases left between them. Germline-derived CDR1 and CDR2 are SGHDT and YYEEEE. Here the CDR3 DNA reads TGTGCCAGCAGCTTGGACGGGGTAGGCAAAAACATTCAGTACTTC. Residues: CASSLDGVGKNIQYF. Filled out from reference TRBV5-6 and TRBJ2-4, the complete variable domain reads DAGVTQSPTHLIKTRGQQVTLRCSPKSGHDTVSWYQQALGQGPQFIFQYYEEEERQRGNFPDRFSGHQFPNYSSELNVNALLLGDSALYLCASSLDGVGKNIQYFGAGTRLSVL.

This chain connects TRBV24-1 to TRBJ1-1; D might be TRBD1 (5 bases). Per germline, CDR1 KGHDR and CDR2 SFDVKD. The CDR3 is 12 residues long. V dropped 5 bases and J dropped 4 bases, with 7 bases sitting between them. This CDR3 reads CATSGGSTEAFF. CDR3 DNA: TGTGCCACCAGTGGGGGCAGCACTGAAGCTTTCTTT.

CDR3 amino acids: CASTPLAAYEQYF. In DNA, the CDR3 is TGTGCCAGCACTCCACTAGCGGCCTACGAGCAGTACTTC. The J gene is TRBJ2-7, the V gene TRBV6-5; 8 bases map to TRBD2. The CDR3 is 13 residues long. V shed 7 bases and J 2 bases; nucleotides not matched to a gene: 4. Germline assignment: CDR1 MNHEY and CDR2 SVGAGI.

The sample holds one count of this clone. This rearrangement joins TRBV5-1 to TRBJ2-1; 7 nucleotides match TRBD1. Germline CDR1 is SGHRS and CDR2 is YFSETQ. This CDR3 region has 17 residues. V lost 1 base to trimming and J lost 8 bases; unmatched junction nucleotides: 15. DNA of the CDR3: TGCGCCAGCAGCTTGTCCCTTTTCCTGACAGGGAGCGATGAGCAGTTCTTC. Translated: CASSLSLFLTGSDEQFF.

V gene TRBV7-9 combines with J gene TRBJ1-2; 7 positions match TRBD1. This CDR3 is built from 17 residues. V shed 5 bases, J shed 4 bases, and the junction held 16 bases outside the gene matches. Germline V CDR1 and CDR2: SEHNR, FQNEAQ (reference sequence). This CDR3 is CASSPGGRHRERYGYTF. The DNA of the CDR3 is TGTGCCAGCAGCCCAGGGGGGAGGCATCGAGAACGCTATGGCTACACCTTC.

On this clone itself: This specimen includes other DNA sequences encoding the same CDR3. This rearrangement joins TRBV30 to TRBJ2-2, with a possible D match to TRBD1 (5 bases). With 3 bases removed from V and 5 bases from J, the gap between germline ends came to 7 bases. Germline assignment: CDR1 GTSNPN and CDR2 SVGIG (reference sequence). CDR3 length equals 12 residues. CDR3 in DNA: TGTGCCTGGAGCAGGGAAACCGGGGAGCTGTTTTTT. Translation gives CAWSRETGELFF.

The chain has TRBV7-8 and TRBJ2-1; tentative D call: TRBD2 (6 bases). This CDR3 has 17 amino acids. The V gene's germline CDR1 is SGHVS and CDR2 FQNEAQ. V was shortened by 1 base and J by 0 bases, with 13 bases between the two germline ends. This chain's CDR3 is CASSLDARDFSYNEQFF. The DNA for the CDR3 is TGTGCCAGCAGCTTAGACGCCCGGGACTTCTCCTACAATGAGCAGTTCTTC.